Below, 15 T cell receptor beta chains from the same sample are listed, as sequenced in a study of response to subunit inactivated influenza vaccine. Each CDR3 protein gets one entry after TCRdb re-called the RT-PCR reads with MiXCR. The profile shows hundreds of thousands of distinct CDR3 sequences, around 15% of them singletons. This specimen consisted of PBMCs from blood, obtained 14 to 15 days before vaccination. The receptors here all came from a man aged 45 to 65 who received an inactivated influenza vaccine.

The J gene is TRBJ1-2, the V gene TRBV12-3 or TRBV12-4, with D tentatively TRBD1 (5 bases). The CDR3 length is 17 residues. Deletions cut 5 bases from V and 6 bases from J, with 25 bases between. The CDR3 loop is CASSPSGPYGGSDGYTF. In DNA form, the CDR3 reads TGTGCCAGCAGTCCCTCAGGTCCCTATGGGGGATCCGATGGCTACACCTTC.

V and J are TRBV2 and TRBJ2-2; D is perhaps TRBD1 (6 bases). With 3 bases removed from V and 5 bases from J, the gap between germline ends came to 13 bases. Germline V gene sequence: CDR1 SNHLY, CDR2 FYNNEI. This CDR3 contains 15 residues. CDR3 in DNA: TGTGCCAGCAGTGAGTCAGGGGTGTTAACCGGGGAGCTGTTTTTT. This sequence encodes CASSESGVLTGELFF.

In regard to this clonotype: This is likely a read error, given that the CDR3 carries no conserved phenylalanine or tryptophan at its end. This chain uses TRBV12-3 or TRBV12-4 with TRBJ2-4; D gene uncertain. V dropped 7 bases and J dropped 1 base, with 20 bases sitting between them. The length of the CDR3 is 17 residues. CDR3 sequence (DNA): TGTGCCAGCACCACCCGTCAGGCATCCCGGGCCAAAAACATTCAGTACCTC. Residues: CASTTRQASRAKNIQYL.

The chain carries TRBV5-6 and TRBJ2-7; D possibly uses TRBD1 or TRBD2 (5 bases each). The V end was cut by 4 bases, the J end by 0 bases, with 14 bases between. CDR1 SGHDT and CDR2 YYEEEE come from the germline V gene. The CDR3 spans 15 residues. The CDR3 loop is CASSTVDGTSYEQYF. CDR3 in DNA: TGTGCCAGCAGCACCGTCGACGGGACCTCCTACGAGCAGTACTTC.

J is TRBJ2-1 and V is TRBV7-9; unclear D gene. The ends were cut back, 2 bases at V and 5 bases at J, with 10 bases in the middle. Germline CDR1 and CDR2: SEHNR and FQNEAQ (reference sequence). The CDR3 runs to 14 residues. The CDR3 here is CASSLFTKDNEQFF. CDR3 nucleotides: TGTGCCAGCAGCTTATTTACTAAAGACAATGAGCAGTTCTTC.

V is TRBV6-1 and J is TRBJ1-4; D unresolved. The germline CDR1 and CDR2 sequences are MNHNS and SASEGT. The V gene lost 4 bases and the J gene lost 4 bases, with 10 bases spanning the gap. The length of the CDR3 is 14 residues. This chain's CDR3 is CASSVRRNNEKLFF. As DNA, the CDR3 is TGTGCCAGCAGTGTAAGGCGCAATAATGAAAAACTGTTTTTT.

Note on this clonotype: Given a much more abundant clone one base away, this may be a read error. V and J are TRBV12-3 or TRBV12-4 and TRBJ2-4, with a tentative D call TRBD2 (6 bases). Between the trimmed V and J ends, which lost 2 bases and 5 bases, there was a span of 10 bases. The CDR3 length is 14 residues. The CDR3 protein is CASSLSGVQNIQYF. The CDR3 coding sequence is TGTGCCAGCAGTTTATCGGGAGTCCAAAACATTCAGTACTTC.

The chain has TRBV10-3 and TRBJ2-7; D may be TRBD1 (6 bases). V lost 6 bases and J lost 1, with 13 bases in between. Germline CDR1 reads ENHRY; CDR2 reads SYGVKD. The CDR3 is 14 residues long. CDR3 DNA: TGTGCCATCAGAGAACCAACAGGGTCCTACGAGCAGTACTTC. It translates to CAIREPTGSYEQYF.

This clonotype was observed a few times. This chain's CDR3 is CATSDFRGGADTQYF. CDR3 DNA sequence: TGTGCCACCAGTGATTTTCGGGGAGGTGCAGATACGCAGTATTTT. The chain employs TRBV24-1 and TRBJ2-3; D may be TRBD2 (6 bases). V dropped 1 base and J dropped 4 bases, with 11 bases sitting between them. The CDR3 runs to 15 residues. The germline V gene has CDR1 KGHDR and CDR2 SFDVKD.

This clonotype was counted only a few times. CDR3 sequence (DNA): TGTGCCAGCAGCCTTCGGGAGGGGGATAATGAAAAACTGTTTTTT. Amino acid sequence: CASSLREGDNEKLFF. The chain employs TRBV4-2 and TRBJ1-4; a weak D match, TRBD1 (6 bases). The germline V and J ends were trimmed by 4 bases and 4 bases, with 13 bases remaining between them. Germline CDR1 is LGHNA and CDR2 is YNFKEQ. The CDR3 totals 15 residues.

This clonotype was seen many times. The chain employs TRBV12-3 or TRBV12-4 and TRBJ2-1, with a weak D call TRBD2 (5 bases). This CDR3 contains 15 residues. Between the trimmed V and J ends, which lost 2 bases and 2 bases, there was a span of 10 bases. In nucleotides, the CDR3 is TGTGCCAGCAGTTTAAGTGGGAGCGCCTACAATGAGCAGTTCTTC. This codes for CASSLSGSAYNEQFF.

This clonotype was observed a few times. The chain carries TRBV4-3 and TRBJ2-7, with 9 bases that match TRBD2. The CDR3 is 17 residues long. V lost 0 bases, J lost 3 bases, and 9 bases stayed unmatched. The germline gives CDR1 LGHNA, CDR2 YSLEER. For the CDR3, the DNA is TGCGCCAGCAGCCAAGAGGTAACTAGCGGGCCATACTACGAGCAGTACTTC. Translating it yields CASSQEVTSGPYYEQYF.

This clonotype was recorded a few times. This rearrangement joins TRBV6-2 or TRBV6-3 to TRBJ2-1, with D possibly TRBD2 on 6 matching bases. This CDR3 is built from 17 residues. V was shortened by 2 bases and J by 2 bases, with 16 bases between the two germline ends. Germline CDR1 reads MNHEY; CDR2 reads SVGEGT. The CDR3 DNA is TGTGCCAGCAGTTACGAACGTGTCGCGGGGCCCTACAATGAGCAGTTCTTC. This sequence encodes CASSYERVAGPYNEQFF.

The chain is built from TRBV29-1 and TRBJ2-7, with a possible D match to TRBD1 (8 bases). Germline V gene data show CDR1 as SQVTM and CDR2 as ANQGSEA. This CDR3 contains 12 residues. V was shortened by 6 bases and J by 5 bases, with 14 bases between the two germline ends. CDR3 DNA: TGCAGCGTCGGGGGGACAGGAAACGAGCAGTACTTC. This gives the protein CSVGGTGNEQYF.

The rearrangement uses TRBV20-1 and TRBJ2-7; D not resolved. CDR3 length: 13 amino acids. V was cut by 5 bases and J by 3 bases, with 14 bases left in between. The germline V gene encodes CDR1 DFQATT and CDR2 SNEGSKA (reference sequence). The CDR3 is CSAPSGSYYEQYF. For the CDR3, the DNA is TGCAGTGCTCCCTCGGGTAGTTACTACGAGCAGTACTTC.